The present entry profiles one TCR beta chain with its context. The antigen is undetermined. This sample also contains other DNA sequences that code for the same CDR3. This specimen belongs to a study of shared clonotypes between healthy human individuals. Running of the assay took place at deep level. The method was immunoSEQ multiplex PCR; TCRdb's version includes in-frame clones alone and lacks a portion of them. Of under 1,900,000 clones listed, about 98.5% are singletons. The CDR3 totals 12 residues. V lost 3 bases and J 6 bases, leaving 6 bases between the germline ends. Germline V gives CDR1 WSHSY, CDR2 SAAADI. Study-level results: Non-shared clonotypes had lower generation probabilities than clonotypes shared by all four sorted-subset donors. Clonotype sharing across donors was expected to vary with sequencing depth.

The TCR was taken from a man aged 25 to 40 in good health. The sample consisted of naive CD4+ T cells sorted from blood. Regarding subset: CD45RA+ positively selected. V gene TRBV10-2 combines with J gene TRBJ2-1; D unclear. The CDR3 protein is CASSDLRNEQFF. The CDR3 DNA follows: TGCGCCAGCAGTGATCTCCGCAATGAGCAGTTCTTC.